This T cell receptor beta chain is drawn from a study of T cells in Graves' hyperthyroidism and ophthalmopathy. It was RNA transcripts that yielded the amplified TCR beta CDR3 regions. The HTBI set primed first-round TCR CDR3 RT-PCR. From the multiplex PCR reads, TCRdb called clonotypes with MiXCR, one entry per CDR3 protein. The table lists about 360,000 distinct CDR3 sequences, more than 15% of them singletons. This CDR3 contains 14 residues. V was cut by 0 bases and J by 3 bases, with 9 bases left in between. Germline-derived CDR1 and CDR2 are SGHAT and FQNNGV. Not enrolled were patients with uncontrolled infection, other autoimmune disease, pregnancy or lactation. This clonotype has at least ten counts.

The sequence derives from a woman between 18 and 29 years old with Graves' hyperthyroidism that later progressed to Graves' ophthalmopathy. This chain uses TRBV11-2 with TRBJ2-7, with no clear D. The sequencing input was blood. DNA for the CDR3: TGTGCCAGCAGCTTAGATCGGGCTAGCTACGAGCAGTACTTC. This sequence encodes CASSLDRASYEQYF.